This record covers a single TCR beta chain. This clonotype was seen more than once but under ten times. This receptor's antigen is unknown. Base quality data are lacking; no much larger clone is found one base away. This entry comes from a study of response to subunit inactivated influenza vaccine (dated by TCRdb to 2017 to 2018). For context, the study as a whole: To follow how T cells responded to a trivalent subunit inactivated influenza vaccine, the researchers relied on deep quantitative profiling of the T cell receptor repertoire. Overall results and qualifications from the work: According to the authors, only a limited number of new T cells may be recruited by each seasonal influenza vaccination.

Library prep was done by RT-PCR. Sequenced on an Illumina HiSeq 2500. The public reads were reanalyzed by TCRdb: fastp trimming at Q25, MiXCR alignment, in-frame beta chains only. CDR3 protein sequences are deduplicated, and each keeps its most common genes and DNA. Across this sample there are about 570,000 distinct CDR3 sequences, with approximately 10% seen only once. The top ten constitute 9.5% to 12% of the sample. Trimming takes 6 bases off V and 7 bases off J; junction bases not matched to a gene: 8. The CDR3, cysteine through phenylalanine, is 13 amino acids long. Of all the DNA, just the CDR3 is kept, 39 bases in frame from base 1. This sample was also put to use in a study of T cells expressing NK-cell markers. That second report states: TCR beta cDNA libraries were made by 5'RACE template switching that added a universal primer site and unique molecular identifiers. About eight donors provided sorted CD3+CD56+NKG2C+, CD3+CD56+NKG2C- and CD3+CD56-NKG2C+ T-cell subsets, whose TCR beta-chain repertoires were profiled. Seven of the eight sequenced donors were HCMV-seropositive and one was HCMV-seronegative. In several experiments an anti-gammadeltaTCR antibody was added to restrict sorting to alphabetaTCR-expressing T cells. In several donors, the dominant CD3+CD56+NKG2C+ clonotypes were found to rank among the top 10 CD8+ clonotypes and to make up about 1.0-7.5% of CD8+ T cells. Those dominant clonotypes were again the most abundant among CD3+CD56-NKG2C+ cells in several donors, at about 28.3-60.1%. Whether the expanded NKG2C-expressing T cell clones were specific for HCMV antigens was left unclear. Randomly selected healthy volunteers, three men and five women, were used as the eight sequenced donors. To determine HCMV serostatus, a commercial ELISA kit was used to detect HCMV-specific IgG in serum. Ficoll density gradient centrifugation was used to isolate peripheral blood mononuclear cells from blood. For 5 or 6 donors, unsorted PBMC were also used to sequence bulk peripheral blood T-cell repertoires. Priming for cDNA synthesis came from the TCR beta constant segment, and two successive PCR amplification steps followed. Sequencing of the libraries produced 2 x 150 bp reads on Illumina HiSeq 2000/2500, MiSeq or NextSeq. MIGEC was used to demultiplex reads and group the reads by UMI, and MiTCR was used to assemble and quantify clonotypes. To exclude erroneous sequences, any TCR cDNA sequence not supported by at least two reads was discarded. Downstream repertoire analysis used the tcR package, and clonotypes were matched across fractions by CDR3 nucleotide sequence plus V segment. VDJmatch was used to annotate antigen specificity against VDJdb, with one amino acid substitution in CDR3 allowed.

This sample comprised PBMCs from blood, obtained on the day of vaccination. The sequence derives from a man in his forties or fifties who received an inactivated influenza vaccine. Donor details come from another sample of the same person, matched by shared clones. In this chain, TRBV12-3 or TRBV12-4 is recombined with TRBJ2-7; the central 8 bases match TRBD1. The DNA sequence is given as TGTGCCAGCAGGAAGACAGGGGTAAATGAGCAGTACTTC. It translates as CASRKTGVNEQYF.